This T cell receptor (beta chain) was retrieved from a study of blood T cell repertoires in COVID-19. Study at large: The cDNA or gDNA used as material had been derived from T cells, B-cell-depleted T cells, or PBMCs.

The table lists this clone with a few counts. The CDR3 runs to 13 residues. V was pared by 4 bases and J by 4 bases, with 8 bases between. The germline V gene encodes CDR1 SGHVS and CDR2 FQNEAQ. In the study's own analysis: How many nucleated cells were present was estimated from reference gene primer amplification. The assay was immunoSEQ multiplex PCR, and TCRdb's table has in-frame clones only and misses some. V and J calls plus clone size are reproduced from that table; the DNA served to infer D and trimming. Of approximately 150,000 clones in the sample, 80% to 90% were seen once. This clonotype was obtained from a man aged 55 to 70 with active or convalescent COVID-19. Material: peripheral blood. This chain joins TRBV7-8 and TRBJ1-5; D unresolved. CDR3 nucleotides: TGTGCCAGCAGCTCTGACGGGAATCAGCCCCAGCATTTT. As protein: CASSSDGNQPQHF.